The rows below give T cell receptor beta chains drawn from one sample of a study of blood T cell repertoires in COVID-19. Libraries were prepared by immunoSEQ multiplex PCR; TCRdb keeps only in-frame clonotypes and omits some of them. The table includes 90,000 or so clones, more than 70% detected once. Sequenced: peripheral blood. These receptor sequences come from a man aged 45-65 years with active COVID-19. CDR3s include the opening cysteine and the closing phenylalanine or tryptophan. The D gene is left open where the match is weak. The size field is filled for only some rows; it gives once, few, many or a size class.

v_call	clone_size	d_call	j_call	cdr3_aa	cdr3_nt
TRBV4-3	-	TRBD2	TRBJ2-7	CASSLGGTRRPYEQYF	TGCGCCAGCAGCCTCGGGGGGACCCGCCGCCCCTACGAGCAGTACTTC
TRBV11-2	-	-	TRBJ1-2	CASSLGGGVAYGYTF	TGTGCCAGCAGCCTAGGGGGAGGGGTCGCCTATGGCTACACCTTC
TRBV7-3	-	TRBD2	TRBJ2-3	CASSPLAGGTDTQYF	TGTGCCAGCAGCCCACTAGCGGGGGGCACAGATACGCAGTATTTT
TRBV10-3	few	-	TRBJ2-2	CAISETGPTNTGELFF	TGTGCCATCAGTGAGACAGGGCCAACGAACACCGGGGAGCTGTTTTTT
TRBV27	once	TRBD2	TRBJ2-1	CASGLAGNNEQFF	TGTGCCAGCGGACTAGCGGGGAACAATGAGCAGTTCTTC
TRBV19	-	-	TRBJ2-3	CASSPRDSRTDTQYF	TGTGCCAGTAGTCCCCGGGACTCCCGCACAGATACGCAGTATTTT
TRBV4-3	-	-	TRBJ1-3	CASSQATGHSGNTIYF	TGCGCCAGCAGCCAAGCGACAGGTCACTCTGGAAACACCATATATTTT
TRBV7-2	few	TRBD2	TRBJ2-2	CASSSQGLAGGSNTGELFF	TGTGCCAGCAGCTCCCAAGGGCTAGCGGGAGGCTCGAACACCGGGGAGCTGTTTTTT
TRBV6-2/TRBV6-3	-	-	TRBJ1-2	CASSQGQLYGYTF	TGTGCCAGCAGCCAAGGACAGCTTTATGGCTACACCTTC
TRBV14	-	TRBD1	TRBJ2-1	CASSPASLRQGNNEQFF	TGTGCCAGCAGCCCAGCGAGTTTACGACAGGGTAACAATGAGCAGTTCTTC
TRBV27	-	-	TRBJ2-6	CASSLVRDSGANVLTF	TGTGCCAGCAGTTTAGTCAGGGACTCTGGGGCCAACGTCCTGACTTTC
TRBV29-1	-	-	TRBJ1-1	CSANRQENTEAFF	TGCAGCGCAAACAGACAGGAGAACACTGAAGCTTTCTTT
TRBV4-3	-	-	TRBJ2-7	CASSQELNHEQYF	TGCGCCAGCAGCCAAGAACTGAATCACGAGCAGTACTTC
TRBV27	-	TRBD1	TRBJ2-7	CATSRQGRYEQYF	TGTGCCACCTCCAGACAGGGGCGGTACGAGCAGTACTTC